This TCR beta chain was recorded in a study of blood T cell repertoires in COVID-19. Turning to the study itself: Material from acute and convalescent COVID-19 was sourced from the United States, Italy and Spain. T cells, B-cell-depleted T cells, or PBMCs supplied cDNA or gDNA.

This CDR3 has 16 residues. The V gene lost 0 bases and the J gene lost 0 bases, with 10 bases spanning the gap. In germline, CDR1 is SGHDT, CDR2 YYEEEE. The table came from immunoSEQ multiplex PCR; TCRdb's copy has only in-frame clones and leaves some out. The table includes fewer than 350,000 clones, 88% detected once. The sample taken for sequencing was peripheral blood. This chain uses TRBV5-6 with TRBJ1-5, with D uncertain. The TCR sequence derives from a young man with active or convalescent COVID-19. The CDR3 bases are TGTGCCAGCAGCTTGGGGGCGATTAATAGCAATCAGCCCCAGCATTTT. Translating gives CASSLGAINSNQPQHF.